This T cell receptor (beta chain) was profiled in a study of beta chain features in type 1 diabetes. Whole-study context: Sorted cells examined across all samples numbered 107,917,701.

Study conclusions and caveats: cDNA-based reads could over-represent cells with high TCR expression. Shortening of TCRB CDR3s, moderate but significant, appeared in all four CD4+ subsets of Type 1 diabetes patients. The similarity of naive, central memory and Treg TCRB repertoires appeared greater among patients than among healthy donors.

This clone was counted at least ten times. Its antigen is currently unknown. This CDR3 has 14 amino acids. The ends were cut back, 4 bases at V and 6 bases at J, with 14 bases in the middle. Germline loops: CDR1 SGDLS, CDR2 YYNGEE. Every isolated RNA sample was fully reverse transcribed, so sequencing captured expressed TCRB transcripts. Here immunoSEQ multiplex PCR was the method, and the copy in TCRdb shows in-frame clones only, minus some. Of about 130,000 clones listed, around a tenth were seen once; the top ten hold around 0.63%. Specimen: central memory CD4+ T cells from blood. The gene calls are TRBV9 and TRBJ1-5; the D is unclear. The TCR sequence derives from a man aged 18 to 29 in good health. CDR3 nucleotide sequence: TGTGCCAGCAGCCGGAGTTCGGATACTCAGCCCCAGCATTTT. It translates to CASSRSSDTQPQHF.